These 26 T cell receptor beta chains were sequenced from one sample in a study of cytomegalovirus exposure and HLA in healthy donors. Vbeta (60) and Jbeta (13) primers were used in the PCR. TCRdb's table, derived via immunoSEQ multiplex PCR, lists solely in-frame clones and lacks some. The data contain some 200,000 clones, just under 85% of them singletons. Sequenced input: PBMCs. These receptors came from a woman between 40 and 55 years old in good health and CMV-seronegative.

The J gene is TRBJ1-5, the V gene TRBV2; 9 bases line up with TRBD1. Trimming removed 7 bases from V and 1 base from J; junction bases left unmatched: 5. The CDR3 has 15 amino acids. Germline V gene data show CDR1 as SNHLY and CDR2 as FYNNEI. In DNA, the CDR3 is TGTGCCAGCACTCCAGGGACAGGGAGCAATCAGCCCCAGCATTTT. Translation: CASTPGTGSNQPQHF. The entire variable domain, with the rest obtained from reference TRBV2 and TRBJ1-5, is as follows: EPEVTQTPSHQVTQMGQEVILRCVPISNHLYFYWYRQILGQKVEFLVSFYNNEISEKSEIFDDQFSVERPDGSNFTLKIRSTKLEDSAMYFCASTPGTGSNQPQHFGDGTRLSIL.

The chain's CDR3 is CASSGLNREKLFF. The CDR3, as DNA: TGTGCCAGCAGTGGACTGAACAGGGAAAAACTGTTTTTT. The V and J genes are TRBV6-1 and TRBJ1-4, with a weak D call TRBD1 (5 bases). The length of the CDR3 is 13 residues. In germline, CDR1 is MNHNS, CDR2 SASEGT. V lost 4 bases to trimming and J lost 8 bases, with 11 bases between them.

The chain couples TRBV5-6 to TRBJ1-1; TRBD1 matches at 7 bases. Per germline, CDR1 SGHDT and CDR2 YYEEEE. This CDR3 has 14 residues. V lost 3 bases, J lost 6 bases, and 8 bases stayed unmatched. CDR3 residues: CASSYPGTVSEAFF. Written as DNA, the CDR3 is TGTGCCAGCAGCTACCCCGGGACAGTATCTGAAGCTTTCTTT. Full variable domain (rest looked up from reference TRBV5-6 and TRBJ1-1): DAGVTQSPTHLIKTRGQQVTLRCSPKSGHDTVSWYQQALGQGPQFIFQYYEEEERQRGNFPDRFSGHQFPNYSSELNVNALLLGDSALYLCASSYPGTVSEAFFGQGTRLTVV.

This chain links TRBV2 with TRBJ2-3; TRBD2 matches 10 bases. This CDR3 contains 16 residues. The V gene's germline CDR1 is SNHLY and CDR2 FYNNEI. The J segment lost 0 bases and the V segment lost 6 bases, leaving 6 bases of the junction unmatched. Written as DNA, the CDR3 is TGTGCCAGCAGACCTGGGACTAGCGTAAGCACAGATACGCAGTATTTT. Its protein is CASRPGTSVSTDTQYF. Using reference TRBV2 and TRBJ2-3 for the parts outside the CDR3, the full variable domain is EPEVTQTPSHQVTQMGQEVILRCVPISNHLYFYWYRQILGQKVEFLVSFYNNEISEKSEIFDDQFSVERPDGSNFTLKIRSTKLEDSAMYFCASRPGTSVSTDTQYFGPGTRLTVL.

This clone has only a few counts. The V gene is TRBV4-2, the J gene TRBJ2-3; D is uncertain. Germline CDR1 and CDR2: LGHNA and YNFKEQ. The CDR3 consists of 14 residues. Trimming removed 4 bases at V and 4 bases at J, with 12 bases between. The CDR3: CASSPSQIPDTQYF. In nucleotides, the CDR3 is TGTGCCAGCAGCCCGAGCCAAATTCCAGATACGCAGTATTTT.

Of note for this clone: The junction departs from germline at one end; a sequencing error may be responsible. CDR3 in DNA: TGTGCCAGCAGTCACCACCCGGCAGGGAACTTT. It translates to CASSHHPAGNF. The rearrangement links TRBV6-1 to TRBJ1-6; D perhaps matches TRBD1 (5 bases). CDR1 is MNHNS and CDR2 is SASEGT in the germline V gene. The CDR3 extends over 11 amino acids.

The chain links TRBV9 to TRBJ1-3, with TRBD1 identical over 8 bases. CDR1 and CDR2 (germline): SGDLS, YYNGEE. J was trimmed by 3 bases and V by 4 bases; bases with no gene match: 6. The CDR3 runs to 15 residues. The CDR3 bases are TGTGCCAGCAGCCTCGGCAGGGGGCTTGGAAACACCATATATTTT. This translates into CASSLGRGLGNTIYF.

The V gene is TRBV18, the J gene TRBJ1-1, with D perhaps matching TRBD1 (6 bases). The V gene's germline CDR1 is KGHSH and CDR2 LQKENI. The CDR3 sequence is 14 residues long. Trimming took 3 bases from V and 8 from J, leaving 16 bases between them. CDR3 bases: TGTGCCAGCTCACCGCGACAGGCGTCAGGGGAAGCTTTCTTT. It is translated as CASSPRQASGEAFF.

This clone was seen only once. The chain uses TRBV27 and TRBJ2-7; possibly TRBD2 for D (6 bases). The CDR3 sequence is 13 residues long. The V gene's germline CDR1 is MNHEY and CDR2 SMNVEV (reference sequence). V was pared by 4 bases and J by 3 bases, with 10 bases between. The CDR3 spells CASSWGTGYEQYF. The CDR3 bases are TGTGCCAGCAGTTGGGGGACTGGCTACGAGCAGTACTTC.

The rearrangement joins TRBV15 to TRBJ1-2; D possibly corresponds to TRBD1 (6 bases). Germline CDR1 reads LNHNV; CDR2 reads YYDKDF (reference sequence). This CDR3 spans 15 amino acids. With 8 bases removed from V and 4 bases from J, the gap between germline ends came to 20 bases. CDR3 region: CATRRSGGGLYGYTF. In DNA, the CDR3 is TGTGCCACCCGACGGTCGGGAGGGGGACTCTATGGCTACACCTTC.

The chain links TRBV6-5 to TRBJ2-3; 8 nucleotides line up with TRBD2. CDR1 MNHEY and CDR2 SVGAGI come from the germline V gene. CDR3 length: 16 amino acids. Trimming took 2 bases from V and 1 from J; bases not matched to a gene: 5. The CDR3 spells CASSYSGGGGTDTQYF. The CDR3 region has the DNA TGTGCCAGCAGTTACAGCGGGGGCGGGGGCACAGATACGCAGTATTTT.

DNA of the CDR3: TGCAGCGTTGAAGGGCAGGGCATAAACAATGAGCAGTTCTTC. Protein product: CSVEGQGINNEQFF. The chain joins TRBV29-1 to TRBJ2-1; TRBD1 might be the D (5 bases). Deletions cut 1 base from V and 5 bases from J, with 12 bases between. The CDR3 contains 14 residues. Germline V gives CDR1 SQVTM, CDR2 ANQGSEA.

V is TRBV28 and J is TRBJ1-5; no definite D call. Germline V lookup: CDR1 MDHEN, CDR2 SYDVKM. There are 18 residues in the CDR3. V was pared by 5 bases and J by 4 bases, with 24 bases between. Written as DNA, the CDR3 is TGTGCCAGCAGTCCAGAACCCAGCCGGACTGGGTCAAATCAGCCCCAGCATTTT. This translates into CASSPEPSRTGSNQPQHF.

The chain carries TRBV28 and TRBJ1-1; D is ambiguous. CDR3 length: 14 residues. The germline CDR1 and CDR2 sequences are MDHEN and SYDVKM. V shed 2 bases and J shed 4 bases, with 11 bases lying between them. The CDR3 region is CASSLTVGGTEAFF. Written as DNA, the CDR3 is TGTGCCAGCAGTTTAACCGTAGGCGGCACTGAAGCTTTCTTT.

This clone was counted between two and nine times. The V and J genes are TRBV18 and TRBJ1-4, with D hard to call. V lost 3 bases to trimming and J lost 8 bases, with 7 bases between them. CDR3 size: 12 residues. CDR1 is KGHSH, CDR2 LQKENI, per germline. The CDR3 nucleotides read TGTGCCAGCTCACCTCTTGGCGAAAAACTGTTTTTT. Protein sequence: CASSPLGEKLFF.

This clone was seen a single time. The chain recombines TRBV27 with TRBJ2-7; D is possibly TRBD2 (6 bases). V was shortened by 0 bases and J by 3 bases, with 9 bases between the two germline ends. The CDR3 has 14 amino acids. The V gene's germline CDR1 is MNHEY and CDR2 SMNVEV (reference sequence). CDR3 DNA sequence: TGTGCCAGCAGTTTATCGAGGAGGGGCTACGAGCAGTACTTC. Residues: CASSLSRRGYEQYF.

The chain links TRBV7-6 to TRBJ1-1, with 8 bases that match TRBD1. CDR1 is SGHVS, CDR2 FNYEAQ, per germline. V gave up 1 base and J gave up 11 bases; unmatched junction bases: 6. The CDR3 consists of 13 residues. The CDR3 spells CASSLEGTGDAFF. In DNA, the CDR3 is TGTGCCAGCAGCTTAGAGGGGACAGGAGACGCTTTCTTT.

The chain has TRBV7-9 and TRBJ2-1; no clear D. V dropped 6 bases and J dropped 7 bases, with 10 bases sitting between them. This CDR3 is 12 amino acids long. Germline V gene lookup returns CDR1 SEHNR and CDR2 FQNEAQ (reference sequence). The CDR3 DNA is TGTGCCAGCAGATTCCCCGGGAATGAGCAGTTCTTC. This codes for CASRFPGNEQFF.

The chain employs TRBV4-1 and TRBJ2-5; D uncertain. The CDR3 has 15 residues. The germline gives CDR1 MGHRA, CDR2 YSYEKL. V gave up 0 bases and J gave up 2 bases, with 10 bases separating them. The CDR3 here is CASSQDENRQETQYF. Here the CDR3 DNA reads TGCGCCAGCAGCCAAGATGAGAACAGACAAGAGACCCAGTACTTC.

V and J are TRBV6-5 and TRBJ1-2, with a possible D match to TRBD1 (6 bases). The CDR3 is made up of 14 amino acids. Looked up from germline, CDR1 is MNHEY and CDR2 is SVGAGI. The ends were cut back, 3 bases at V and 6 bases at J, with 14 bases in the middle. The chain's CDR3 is CASSYYRQAHGYTF. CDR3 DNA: TGTGCCAGCAGTTATTATCGACAGGCCCATGGCTACACCTTC.

The CDR3 DNA sequence: TGTGCCAGCAGTTACGATTACGGGGGGTCGGGCTATGGCTACACCTTC. Translation: CASSYDYGGSGYGYTF. The chain links TRBV6-5 to TRBJ1-2, with D perhaps matching TRBD1 (5 bases). The CDR3 extends over 16 amino acids. The germline gives CDR1 MNHEY, CDR2 SVGAGI. Trimming cost V 2 bases and J 4 bases, with 17 bases left between them.

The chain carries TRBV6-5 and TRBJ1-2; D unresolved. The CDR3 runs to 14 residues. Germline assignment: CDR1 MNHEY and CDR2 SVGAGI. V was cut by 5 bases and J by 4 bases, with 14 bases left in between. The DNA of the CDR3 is TGTGCCAGCAGTGAGCTGTGGGAGATCTATGGCTACACCTTC. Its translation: CASSELWEIYGYTF.

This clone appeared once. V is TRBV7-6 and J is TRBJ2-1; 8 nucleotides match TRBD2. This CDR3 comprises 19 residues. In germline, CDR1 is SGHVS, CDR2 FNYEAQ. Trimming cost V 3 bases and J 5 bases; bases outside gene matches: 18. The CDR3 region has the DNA TGTGCCAGCAGCTTCTGGGGGGCCAGCGGGGGCCCTAGGGACAATGAGCAGTTCTTC. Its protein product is CASSFWGASGGPRDNEQFF.

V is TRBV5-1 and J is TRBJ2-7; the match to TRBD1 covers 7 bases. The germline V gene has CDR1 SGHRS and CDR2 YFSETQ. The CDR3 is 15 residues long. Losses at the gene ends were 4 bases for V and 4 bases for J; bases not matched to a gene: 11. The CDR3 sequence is CASSTAGTEEYEQYF. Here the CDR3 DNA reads TGCGCCAGCAGCACCGCCGGGACAGAAGAGTACGAGCAGTACTTC.

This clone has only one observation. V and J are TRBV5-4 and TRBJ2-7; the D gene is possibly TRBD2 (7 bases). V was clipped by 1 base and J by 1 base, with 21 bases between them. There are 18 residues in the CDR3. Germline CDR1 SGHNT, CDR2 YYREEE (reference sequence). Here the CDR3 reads CASSLYGRGTTNSYEQYF. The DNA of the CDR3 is TGTGCCAGCAGCTTGTACGGAAGGGGGACTACCAATTCCTACGAGCAGTACTTC.

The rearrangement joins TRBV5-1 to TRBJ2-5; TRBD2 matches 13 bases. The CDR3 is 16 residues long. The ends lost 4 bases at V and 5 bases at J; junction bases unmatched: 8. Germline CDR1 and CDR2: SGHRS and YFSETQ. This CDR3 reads CASSPRGTSGVETQYF. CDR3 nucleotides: TGCGCCAGCAGCCCCCGAGGGACTAGCGGGGTGGAGACCCAGTACTTC.